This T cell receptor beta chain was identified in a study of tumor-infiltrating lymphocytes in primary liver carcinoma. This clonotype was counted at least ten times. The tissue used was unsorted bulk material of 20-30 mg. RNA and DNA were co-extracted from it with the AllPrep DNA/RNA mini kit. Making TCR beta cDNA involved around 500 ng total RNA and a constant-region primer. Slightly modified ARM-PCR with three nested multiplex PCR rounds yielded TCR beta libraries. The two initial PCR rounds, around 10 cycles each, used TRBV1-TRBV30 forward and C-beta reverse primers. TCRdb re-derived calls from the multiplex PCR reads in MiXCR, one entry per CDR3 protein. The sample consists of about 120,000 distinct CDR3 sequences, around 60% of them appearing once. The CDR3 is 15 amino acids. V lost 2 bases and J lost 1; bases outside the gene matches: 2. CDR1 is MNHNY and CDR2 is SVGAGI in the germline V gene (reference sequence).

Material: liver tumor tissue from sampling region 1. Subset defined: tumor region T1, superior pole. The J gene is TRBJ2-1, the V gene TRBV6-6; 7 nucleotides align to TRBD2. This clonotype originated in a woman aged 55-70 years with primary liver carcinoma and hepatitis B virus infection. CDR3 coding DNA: TGTGCCAGCAGTTACATCGGGAGGTCCTACAATGAGCAGTTCTTC. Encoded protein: CASSYIGRSYNEQFF.